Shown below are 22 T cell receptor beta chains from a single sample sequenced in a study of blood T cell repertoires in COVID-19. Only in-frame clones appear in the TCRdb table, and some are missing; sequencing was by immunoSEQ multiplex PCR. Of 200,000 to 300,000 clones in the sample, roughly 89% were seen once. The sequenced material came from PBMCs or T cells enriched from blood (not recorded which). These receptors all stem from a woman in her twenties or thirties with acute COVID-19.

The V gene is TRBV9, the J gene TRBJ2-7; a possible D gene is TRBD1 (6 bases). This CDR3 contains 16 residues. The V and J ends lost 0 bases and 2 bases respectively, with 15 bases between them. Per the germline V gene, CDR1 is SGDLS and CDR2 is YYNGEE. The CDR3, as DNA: TGTGCCAGCAGCGTAGCTCGTTCAGGGGCTACCTACGAGCAGTACTTC. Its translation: CASSVARSGATYEQYF.

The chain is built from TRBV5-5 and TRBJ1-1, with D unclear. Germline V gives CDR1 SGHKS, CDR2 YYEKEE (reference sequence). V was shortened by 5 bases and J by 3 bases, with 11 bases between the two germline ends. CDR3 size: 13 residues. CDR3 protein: CASSLGGHTEAFF. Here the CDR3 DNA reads TGTGCCAGCAGTTTAGGAGGGCACACTGAAGCTTTCTTT.

The CDR3 loop reads CASSPHTRGWSSYEQYF. In DNA form, the CDR3 reads TGTGCCAGCAGCCCACATACGAGGGGGTGGAGCTCCTACGAGCAGTACTTC. V and J are TRBV7-2 and TRBJ2-7, with D possibly being TRBD1 (6 bases). Trimming removed 5 bases at V and 0 bases at J, with 20 bases between. CDR1 and CDR2 (germline): SGHTA, FQGNSA. This CDR3 is built from 17 residues.

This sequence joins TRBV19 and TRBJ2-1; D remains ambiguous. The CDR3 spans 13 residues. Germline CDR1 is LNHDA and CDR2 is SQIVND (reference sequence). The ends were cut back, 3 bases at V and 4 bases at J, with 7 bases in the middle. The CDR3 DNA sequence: TGTGCCAGTAGTATTAGTGAGTACAATGAGCAGTTCTTC. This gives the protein CASSISEYNEQFF.

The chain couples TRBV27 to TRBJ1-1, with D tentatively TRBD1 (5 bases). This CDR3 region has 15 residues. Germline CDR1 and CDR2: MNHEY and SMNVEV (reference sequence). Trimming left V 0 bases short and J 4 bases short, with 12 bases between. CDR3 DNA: TGTGCCAGCAGTTTATCTCCGACAGATCGCACTGAAGCTTTCTTT. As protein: CASSLSPTDRTEAFF.

The CDR3 region is CASRHRAKDSPLHF. CDR3 nucleotides: TGTGCCAGCAGACACAGGGCGAAAGATTCACCCCTCCACTTT. V is TRBV6-5 and J is TRBJ1-6, with D possibly being TRBD1 (6 bases). V lost 6 bases, J lost 8 bases, and 14 bases lay in between. The CDR3 consists of 14 residues. Per the germline V gene, CDR1 is MNHEY and CDR2 is SVGAGI.

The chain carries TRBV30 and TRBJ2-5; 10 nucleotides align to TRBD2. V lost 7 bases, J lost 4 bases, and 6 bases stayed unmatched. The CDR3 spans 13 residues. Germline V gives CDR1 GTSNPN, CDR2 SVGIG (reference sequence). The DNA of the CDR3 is TGTGCCTATAGCGGGGGGCTAGCAGAGACCCAGTACTTC. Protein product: CAYSGGLAETQYF.

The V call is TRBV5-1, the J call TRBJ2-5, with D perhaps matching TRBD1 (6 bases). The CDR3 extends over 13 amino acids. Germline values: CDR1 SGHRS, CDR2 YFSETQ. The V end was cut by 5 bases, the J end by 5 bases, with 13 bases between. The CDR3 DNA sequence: TGCGCCAGCAGTACCAGGGGTCGGGAGACCCAGTACTTC. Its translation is CASSTRGRETQYF. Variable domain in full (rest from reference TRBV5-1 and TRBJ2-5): KAGVTQTPRYLIKTRGQQVTLSCSPISGHRSVSWYQQTPGQGLQFLFEYFSETQRNKGNFPGRFSGRQFSNSRSEMNVSTLELGDSALYLCASSTRGRETQYFGPGTRLLVL.

The CDR3 DNA sequence: TGTGCCATTAGGGACATTGAGATGAACACTGAAGCTTTCTTT. Translated, it gives CAIRDIEMNTEAFF. The chain has TRBV5-4 and TRBJ1-1; weak D call: TRBD1 (6 bases). CDR3 length: 14 amino acids. Germline V gene data show CDR1 as SGHNT and CDR2 as YYREEE (reference sequence). V shed 9 bases and J shed 0 bases, with 15 bases lying between them.

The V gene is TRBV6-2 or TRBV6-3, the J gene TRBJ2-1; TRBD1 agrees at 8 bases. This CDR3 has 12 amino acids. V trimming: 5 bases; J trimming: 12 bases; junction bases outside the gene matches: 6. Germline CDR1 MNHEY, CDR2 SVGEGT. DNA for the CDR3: TGTGCCAGCAGTCCGGACAGGGTCATGCAGTTCTTC. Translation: CASSPDRVMQFF.

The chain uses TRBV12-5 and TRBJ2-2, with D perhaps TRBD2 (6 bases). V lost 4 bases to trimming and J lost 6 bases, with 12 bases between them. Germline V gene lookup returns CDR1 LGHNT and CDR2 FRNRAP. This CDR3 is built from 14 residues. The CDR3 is CASGSTRVPGELFF. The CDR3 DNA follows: TGTGCTAGTGGTTCGACTAGGGTGCCCGGGGAGCTGTTTTTT.

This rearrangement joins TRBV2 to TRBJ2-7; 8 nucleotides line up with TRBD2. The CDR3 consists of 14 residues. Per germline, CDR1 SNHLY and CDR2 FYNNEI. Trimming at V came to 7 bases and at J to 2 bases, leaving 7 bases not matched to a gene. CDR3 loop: CASTGGEYTYEQYF. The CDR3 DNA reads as TGTGCCAGCACGGGGGGGGAATATACCTACGAGCAGTACTTC.

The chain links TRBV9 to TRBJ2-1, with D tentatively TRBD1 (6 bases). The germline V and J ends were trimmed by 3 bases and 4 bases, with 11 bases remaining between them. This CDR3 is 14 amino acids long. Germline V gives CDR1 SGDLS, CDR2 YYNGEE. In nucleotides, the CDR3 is TGTGCCAGCAGCGAGGGACAACAGTACAATGAGCAGTTCTTC. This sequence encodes CASSEGQQYNEQFF.

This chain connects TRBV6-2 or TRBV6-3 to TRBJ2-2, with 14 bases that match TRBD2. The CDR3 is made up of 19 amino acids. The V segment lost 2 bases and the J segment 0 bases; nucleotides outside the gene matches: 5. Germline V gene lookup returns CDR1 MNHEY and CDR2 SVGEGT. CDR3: CASSYRLAGGDANTGELFF. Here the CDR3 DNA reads TGTGCCAGCAGTTACCGACTAGCGGGGGGGGACGCGAACACCGGGGAGCTGTTTTTT.

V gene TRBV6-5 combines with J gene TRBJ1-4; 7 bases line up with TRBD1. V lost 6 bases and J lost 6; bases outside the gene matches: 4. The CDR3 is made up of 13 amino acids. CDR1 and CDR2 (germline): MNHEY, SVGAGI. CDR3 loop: CASRDRRDEKLFF. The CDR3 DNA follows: TGTGCCAGCAGGGACAGGCGGGATGAAAAACTGTTTTTT.

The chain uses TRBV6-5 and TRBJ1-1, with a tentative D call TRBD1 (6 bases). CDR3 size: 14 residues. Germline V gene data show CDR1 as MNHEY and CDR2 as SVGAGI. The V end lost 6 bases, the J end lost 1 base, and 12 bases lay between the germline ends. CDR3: CASRGLGGNTEAFF. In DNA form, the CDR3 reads TGTGCCAGCAGAGGCCTAGGGGGGAACACTGAAGCTTTCTTT.

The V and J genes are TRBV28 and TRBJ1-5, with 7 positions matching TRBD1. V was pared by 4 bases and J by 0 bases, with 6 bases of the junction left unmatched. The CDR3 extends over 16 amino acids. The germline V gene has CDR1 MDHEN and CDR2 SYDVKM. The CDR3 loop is CASSSRTGTSNQPQHF. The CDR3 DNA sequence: TGTGCCAGCAGTTCAAGGACAGGAACTAGCAATCAGCCCCAGCATTTT. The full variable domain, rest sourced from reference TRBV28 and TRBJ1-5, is DVKVTQSSRYLVKRTGEKVFLECVQDMDHENMFWYRQDPGLGLRLIYFSYDVKMKEKGDIPEGYSVSREKKERFSLILESASTNQTSMYLCASSSRTGTSNQPQHFGDGTRLSIL.

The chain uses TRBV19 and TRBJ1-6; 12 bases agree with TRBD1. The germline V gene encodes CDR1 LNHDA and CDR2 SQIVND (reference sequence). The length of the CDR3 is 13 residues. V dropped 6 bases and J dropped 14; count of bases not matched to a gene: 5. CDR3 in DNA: TGTGCCAGTAGCCCCGGGACAGGGGGCACCCTCCACTTT. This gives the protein CASSPGTGGTLHF. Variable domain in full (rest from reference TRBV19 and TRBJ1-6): DGGITQSPKYLFRKEGQNVTLSCEQNLNHDAMYWYRQDPGQGLRLIYYSQIVNDFQKGDIAEGYSVSREKKESFPLTVTSAQKNPTAFYLCASSPGTGGTLHFGNGTRLTVT.

The DNA for the CDR3 is TGTGCCAGCAGCCTACGCCAGTACTATGGCTACACCTTC. As protein: CASSLRQYYGYTF. V gene TRBV16 combines with J gene TRBJ1-2; no clear D gene. Germline V lookup: CDR1 KGHSY, CDR2 FQNENV. The CDR3 has 13 amino acids. The V end was cut by 4 bases, the J end by 3 bases, with 9 bases between.

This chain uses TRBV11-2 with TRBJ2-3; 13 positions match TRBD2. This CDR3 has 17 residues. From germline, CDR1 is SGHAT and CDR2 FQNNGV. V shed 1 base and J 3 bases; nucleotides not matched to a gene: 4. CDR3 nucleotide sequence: TGTGCCAGCAGCTTAGGGACTAGCGGGGGTGGGACAGATACGCAGTATTTT. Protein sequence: CASSLGTSGGGTDTQYF.

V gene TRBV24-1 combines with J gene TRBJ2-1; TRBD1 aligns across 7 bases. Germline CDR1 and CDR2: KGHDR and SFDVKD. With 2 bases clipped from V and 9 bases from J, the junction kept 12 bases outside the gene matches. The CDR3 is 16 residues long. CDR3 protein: CATSDSHADRVREQFF. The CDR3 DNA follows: TGTGCCACCAGTGATTCCCACGCAGACAGGGTGCGTGAGCAGTTCTTC.

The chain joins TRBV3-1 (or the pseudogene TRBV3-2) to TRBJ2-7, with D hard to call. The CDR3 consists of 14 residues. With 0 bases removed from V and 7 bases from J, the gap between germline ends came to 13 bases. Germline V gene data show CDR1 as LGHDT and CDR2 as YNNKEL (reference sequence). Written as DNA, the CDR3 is TGTGCCAGCAGCCAAGAGGGCCTCCCCGAGGAGCAGTACTTC. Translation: CASSQEGLPEEQYF.